Listed here is a single T cell receptor (beta chain). The antigen remains unidentified. These data belong to a study of T cell responses to AZD1222 COVID-19 vaccine. CDR1 and CDR2 (germline): MDHEN, SYDVKM. The ends lost 8 bases at V and 1 base at J; junction bases unmatched: 13. This CDR3 is built from 16 residues. Profiled with immunoSEQ multiplex PCR; TCRdb holds only in-frame clones, not every one. The sample carries tens of thousands of clones, 70% to 90% recorded once. Study conclusions and caveats: CD4 TCRs associated with vaccination spanned spike, dominating at 160-218 and 743-854. Increased Spike-specific TCR breadth and depth were observed after two AZD1222 doses. Repertoires were obtained solely post-peak T cell response. Unmutated variant regions are reportedly targeted by nearly half of spike-specific TCRs.

The sequence came from an adult in good health. This chain joins TRBV28 and TRBJ1-1, with 7 bases fitting TRBD1. The starting material was peripheral blood, obtained on day 0 of AZD1222 vaccination. The CDR3 here is CASPGALGTENTEAFF. The CDR3 DNA sequence: TGTGCCAGCCCCGGGGCACTAGGGACAGAGAACACTGAAGCTTTCTTT.